The 30 T cell receptor beta chains given below trace back to one sample, sequenced in a study of STAT5B mutations in CD4+ large granular lymphocyte leukemia. The data were produced by immunoSEQ multiplex PCR, yet TCRdb's version contains in-frame clones alone and is incomplete. The sample consists of approximately 20,000 clones, approximately 88% of them appearing once. The sequenced sample was CD4+ T cells from blood buffy coats. The receptors were sampled from a human donor in good health.

This clone appeared once. The CDR3, as DNA: TGTGCCACCAGCAGAGGGGCTAGCGATTTGGAAATTACCGGGGAGCTGTTTTTT. This codes for CATSRGASDLEITGELFF. This chain joins TRBV15 and TRBJ2-2, with D possibly matching TRBD2 (6 bases). CDR1 LNHNV and CDR2 YYDKDF come from the germline V gene (reference sequence). Trimming took off 1 base at V and 5 bases at J, with 20 bases between the two ends. This CDR3 has 18 amino acids.

The genes are TRBV30 and TRBJ2-7, with a possible D match to TRBD1 (6 bases). CDR1 and CDR2 from the germline V gene are GTSNPN and SVGIG (reference sequence). The V gene lost 3 bases and the J gene lost 11 bases, with 17 bases spanning the gap. The CDR3 extends over 12 amino acids. The CDR3 reads CAWSLGQPPEYF. The CDR3 DNA sequence: TGTGCCTGGAGCCTAGGACAGCCACCTGAGTACTTC.

This sequence joins TRBV29-1 and TRBJ2-3; TRBD2 agrees at 8 bases. The junction had 7 bases not matched to a gene; V was cut back by 5 bases and J by 0 bases. Germline CDR1 and CDR2: SQVTM and ANQGSEA. This CDR3 has 15 amino acids. In DNA, the CDR3 is TGCAGCGTTCCAACCAGCGGGAGAAGCACAGATACGCAGTATTTT. It codes for CSVPTSGRSTDTQYF.

The chain is built from TRBV27 and TRBJ2-1, with 10 positions matching TRBD2. The CDR3 extends over 17 amino acids. The germline gives CDR1 MNHEY, CDR2 SMNVEV (reference sequence). The V gene end was trimmed by 2 bases and the J gene end by 3 bases; junction bases not matched to a gene: 7. CDR3 nucleotides: TGTGCCAGCAGTTTAGAACGGCTAGCGGGGGTCTACAATGAGCAGTTCTTC. Translation gives CASSLERLAGVYNEQFF.

The sample holds a few counts of this clone. The chain combines TRBV9 with TRBJ2-2; the match to TRBD1 covers 8 bases. This CDR3 region has 15 residues. V lost 4 bases to trimming and J lost 6 bases; unmatched junction nucleotides: 8. Germline V gene data show CDR1 as SGDLS and CDR2 as YYNGEE. The CDR3 here is CASSTRQGPAGELFF. The CDR3 DNA reads TGTGCCAGCAGCACCCGACAGGGGCCGGCCGGGGAGCTGTTTTTT.

The chain carries TRBV29-1 and TRBJ2-7, with D possibly TRBD1 on 7 matching bases. Trimming stripped 2 bases from V and 3 bases from J, with 14 bases between. Germline assignment: CDR1 SQVTM and CDR2 ANQGSEA. The CDR3 contains 14 residues. CDR3: CSVEKAGQNYEQYF. Written as DNA, the CDR3 is TGCAGCGTTGAAAAGGCGGGACAGAACTACGAGCAGTACTTC.

The chain recombines TRBV6-5 with TRBJ2-1; TRBD2 matches 8 bases. The CDR3 is 15 amino acids. Germline V lookup: CDR1 MNHEY, CDR2 SVGAGI. Trimming took 2 bases from V and 14 from J; bases not matched to a gene: 14. DNA of the CDR3: TGTGCCAGCAGTTACGACGGGCTAGCGGGCCCCCTCGAGTTCTTC. This sequence encodes CASSYDGLAGPLEFF.

This clone was found a few times. This chain's CDR3 is CASSLLGTAGNTIYF. The CDR3 DNA reads as TGTGCCAGCAGCCTGCTGGGGACAGCTGGAAACACCATATATTTT. The chain couples TRBV7-6 to TRBJ1-3, with 7 bases lining up with TRBD1. This CDR3 has 15 amino acids. Germline V CDR1 and CDR2: SGHVS, FNYEAQ. Unmatched junction bases numbered 6, after V lost 5 bases and J lost 2 bases.

This clone showed up just once. This chain uses TRBV2 with TRBJ2-1; D remains ambiguous. There are 13 residues in the CDR3. V dropped 0 bases and J dropped 12 bases, with 12 bases sitting between them. Germline CDR1 is SNHLY and CDR2 is FYNNEI. DNA of the CDR3: TGTGCCAGCAGTGAAGCCTCCAATGCTCCGCAGTTCTTC. This encodes CASSEASNAPQFF.

The DNA for the CDR3 is TGTGCCAGCAGACGGACTAGCGACACCGGGGAGCTGTTTTTT. It encodes CASRRTSDTGELFF. The V call is TRBV5-6, the J call TRBJ2-2; 9 bases agree with TRBD2. Germline loops: CDR1 SGHDT, CDR2 YYEEEE. Trimming at V came to 5 bases and at J to 3 bases, leaving 2 bases not matched to a gene. The CDR3 is 14 amino acids.

The genes are TRBV30 and TRBJ1-1, with a tentative D call TRBD1 (6 bases). Per the germline V gene, CDR1 is GTSNPN and CDR2 is SVGIG (reference sequence). V gave up 0 bases and J gave up 3 bases, with 14 bases separating them. This CDR3 is built from 15 residues. The CDR3 DNA reads TGTGCCTGGAGTGTAGGACGGGGGCAGGACACTGAAGCTTTCTTT. This translates into CAWSVGRGQDTEAFF.

V gene TRBV6-1 combines with J gene TRBJ1-1; TRBD1 might be the D (6 bases). The CDR3 contains 11 residues. V lost 9 bases and J 7 bases, leaving 12 bases between the germline ends. Germline values: CDR1 MNHNS, CDR2 SASEGT. The CDR3 protein is CASRTVGEAFF. The CDR3 region has the DNA TGTGCCAGTAGGACAGTCGGTGAAGCTTTCTTT.

The gene calls are TRBV2 and TRBJ2-2; D is unresolved. The CDR3 spans 13 residues. The V and J ends lost 6 bases and 5 bases respectively, with 10 bases between them. Looked up from germline, CDR1 is SNHLY and CDR2 is FYNNEI. The CDR3 DNA sequence: TGTGCCAGCAGCCCGAAAGGGACCGGGGAGCTGTTTTTT. This encodes CASSPKGTGELFF. Full variable domain (missing parts from reference TRBV2 and TRBJ2-2): EPEVTQTPSHQVTQMGQEVILRCVPISNHLYFYWYRQILGQKVEFLVSFYNNEISEKSEIFDDQFSVERPDGSNFTLKIRSTKLEDSAMYFCASSPKGTGELFFGEGSRLTVL.

The gene calls are TRBV5-8 and TRBJ1-1; D may be TRBD1 (5 bases). From germline, CDR1 is SGHTS and CDR2 YDEGEE. CDR3 length equals 15 residues. V was trimmed by 2 bases and J by 5 bases, leaving 16 bases between them. The CDR3 coding sequence is TGTGCCAGCAGCTTCAGTGGAGGGGATAGGACTGAAGCTTTCTTT. It translates to CASSFSGGDRTEAFF.

The chain couples TRBV4-1 to TRBJ2-5; 7 positions match TRBD2. V gave up 2 bases and J gave up 1 base; unmatched junction bases: 1. This CDR3 is 14 amino acids long. From germline, CDR1 is MGHRA and CDR2 YSYEKL. In DNA form, the CDR3 reads TGCGCCAGCAGCCAAAGGACTAGCCAAGAGACCCAGTACTTC. It translates to CASSQRTSQETQYF.

The chain recombines TRBV5-6 with TRBJ1-2, with unresolved D. This CDR3 has 13 residues. Trimming left V 0 bases short and J 5 bases short, with 8 bases between. Per the germline V gene, CDR1 is SGHDT and CDR2 is YYEEEE. CDR3 residues: CASSLGSVYGYTF. CDR3 nucleotides: TGTGCCAGCAGCTTGGGGTCCGTGTATGGCTACACCTTC.

The CDR3 bases are TGTGCCAGCAGCGTAGGTGGTTTTGATGGAAACACCATATATTTT. Translated, it gives CASSVGGFDGNTIYF. The chain joins TRBV9 to TRBJ1-3; D is uncertain. CDR1 is SGDLS, CDR2 YYNGEE, per germline. The V and J ends lost 0 bases and 3 bases respectively, with 10 bases between them. The CDR3 contains 15 residues.

J is TRBJ1-1 and V is TRBV11-3, with D tentatively TRBD1 (6 bases). Trimming pared 5 bases from V and 2 bases from J, leaving 9 bases between. This CDR3 has 13 amino acids. Germline V gives CDR1 SGHNT, CDR2 YENEEA. The CDR3 DNA sequence: TGTGCCAGCAGCCGAGGGGGAAACACTGAAGCTTTCTTT. This sequence encodes CASSRGGNTEAFF.

This chain uses TRBV18 with TRBJ2-7; D may be TRBD2 (5 bases). V lost 5 bases to trimming and J lost 1 base, with 12 bases between them. Per the germline V gene, CDR1 is KGHSH and CDR2 is LQKENI. This CDR3 is 14 amino acids long. The CDR3: CASSAGRGSYEQYF. Here the CDR3 DNA reads TGTGCCAGCTCAGCCGGACGGGGTTCCTACGAGCAGTACTTC.

This clone has only a few counts. The chain employs TRBV6-6 and TRBJ1-3, with D unresolved. This CDR3 is 13 amino acids long. The germline gives CDR1 MNHNY, CDR2 SVGAGI (reference sequence). V gave up 2 bases and J gave up 7 bases, with 9 bases separating them. The CDR3 here is CASSYSFGNTIYF. For the CDR3, the DNA is TGTGCCAGCAGTTACAGTTTTGGGAACACCATATATTTT.

This clone showed up just once. CDR3 amino acids: CAIRGTASGYTF. CDR3 DNA sequence: TGTGCCATCAGGGGGACCGCCTCAGGCTACACCTTC. The chain is built from TRBV10-3 and TRBJ1-2; D possibly corresponds to TRBD1 (5 bases). The CDR3 is 12 residues long. Germline CDR1 ENHRY, CDR2 SYGVKD. Trimming left V 6 bases short and J 8 bases short, with 13 bases between.

This chain links TRBV9 with TRBJ2-1; D is undetermined. Germline V gene data show CDR1 as SGDLS and CDR2 as YYNGEE. This CDR3 region has 14 residues. The V and J ends lost 1 base and 8 bases respectively, with 13 bases between them. DNA for the CDR3: TGTGCCAGCAGCGTAAGGCCGAGAGAGGATGAGCAGTTCTTC. This gives the protein CASSVRPREDEQFF.

This clone was seen a single time. This chain's CDR3 is CASSYSAYMTYEQYF. The CDR3 DNA follows: TGTGCCAGCAGTTACTCGGCCTACATGACCTACGAGCAGTACTTC. The V and J genes are TRBV6-6 and TRBJ2-7; D is unresolved. With 0 bases removed from V and 2 bases from J, the gap between germline ends came to 11 bases. From germline, CDR1 is MNHNY and CDR2 SVGAGI (reference sequence). This CDR3 is built from 15 residues.

This clone has just one count. J is TRBJ2-1 and V is TRBV2, with D maybe TRBD1 (6 bases). The CDR3 spans 14 residues. Trimming left V 9 bases short and J 2 bases short, with 14 bases between. Germline values: CDR1 SNHLY, CDR2 FYNNEI. In nucleotides, the CDR3 is TGTGCCAGTCAGGGGCTTCGAACCTACAATGAGCAGTTCTTC. Its translation: CASQGLRTYNEQFF. Variable domain in full (rest from reference TRBV2 and TRBJ2-1): EPEVTQTPSHQVTQMGQEVILRCVPISNHLYFYWYRQILGQKVEFLVSFYNNEISEKSEIFDDQFSVERPDGSNFTLKIRSTKLEDSAMYFCASQGLRTYNEQFFGPGTRLTVL.

J is TRBJ2-7 and V is TRBV7-6, with 8 bases matching TRBD1. Unmatched junction bases numbered 6, after V lost 7 bases and J lost 1 base. This CDR3 has 14 residues. The germline V gene encodes CDR1 SGHVS and CDR2 FNYEAQ. CDR3 sequence (DNA): TGTGCCAGCACTCCGGGACAGGCATCCTACGAGCAGTACTTC. Its translation: CASTPGQASYEQYF.

The CDR3 loop is CASSYGSDSYNSPLHF. The DNA for the CDR3 is TGTGCCAGCAGTTACGGGTCAGACTCCTATAATTCACCCCTCCACTTT. This rearrangement joins TRBV6-5 to TRBJ1-6; D gene ambiguous. V gave up 2 bases and J gave up 0 bases, with 8 bases separating them. This CDR3 has 16 amino acids. Germline V gives CDR1 MNHEY, CDR2 SVGAGI.

This chain joins TRBV2 and TRBJ1-5, with 7 positions matching TRBD1. This CDR3 has 20 amino acids. Germline V gene sequence: CDR1 SNHLY, CDR2 FYNNEI. V trimming: 2 bases; J trimming: 0 bases; junction bases outside the gene matches: 16. The CDR3: CASSESGGGAGYYSNQPQHF. The CDR3 DNA sequence: TGTGCCAGCAGTGAATCAGGGGGAGGAGCAGGCTATTATAGCAATCAGCCCCAGCATTTT.

The rearrangement joins TRBV18 to TRBJ2-2; no clear D. V lost 0 bases to trimming and J lost 4 bases, with 6 bases between them. Per the germline V gene, CDR1 is KGHSH and CDR2 is LQKENI. The CDR3 spans 14 residues. The CDR3 reads CASSPPSRTGELFF. The CDR3 DNA is TGTGCCAGCTCACCACCGAGTCGCACCGGGGAGCTGTTTTTT.

The chain carries TRBV11-2 and TRBJ2-3; no clear D. This CDR3 spans 14 amino acids. V lost 3 bases and J lost 0, with 7 bases in between. Germline V gene sequence: CDR1 SGHAT, CDR2 FQNNGV. The CDR3 DNA reads as TGTGCCAGCAGCTTCTTTCTAAGCACAGATACGCAGTATTTT. Its protein product is CASSFFLSTDTQYF.

V and J are TRBV25-1 and TRBJ2-2, with 9 nucleotides matching TRBD1. In germline, CDR1 is MGHDK, CDR2 SYGVNS. This CDR3 spans 16 amino acids. V lost 4 bases and J lost 5; bases outside the gene matches: 8. The DNA for the CDR3 is TGTGCCAGCAGTGCTCCCGGGACAGGGACAACCGGGGAGCTGTTTTTT. Encoded protein: CASSAPGTGTTGELFF.